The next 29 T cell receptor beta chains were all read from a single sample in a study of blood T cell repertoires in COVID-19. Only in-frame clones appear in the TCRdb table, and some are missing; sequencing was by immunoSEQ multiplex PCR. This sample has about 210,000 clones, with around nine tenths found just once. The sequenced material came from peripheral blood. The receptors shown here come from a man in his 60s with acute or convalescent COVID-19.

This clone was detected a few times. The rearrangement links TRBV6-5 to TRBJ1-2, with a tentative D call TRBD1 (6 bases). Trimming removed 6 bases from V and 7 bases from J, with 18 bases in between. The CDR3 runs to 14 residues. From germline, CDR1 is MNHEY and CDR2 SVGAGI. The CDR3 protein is CASSRVQGTTGYTF. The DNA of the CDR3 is TGTGCCAGCAGCCGCGTACAGGGTACGACTGGCTACACCTTC.

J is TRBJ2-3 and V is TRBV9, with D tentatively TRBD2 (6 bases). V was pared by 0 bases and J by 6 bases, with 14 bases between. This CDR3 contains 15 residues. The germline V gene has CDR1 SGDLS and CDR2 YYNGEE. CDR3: CASSVGRDLADTQYF. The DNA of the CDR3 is TGTGCCAGCAGCGTAGGGCGGGACTTAGCTGATACGCAGTATTTT.

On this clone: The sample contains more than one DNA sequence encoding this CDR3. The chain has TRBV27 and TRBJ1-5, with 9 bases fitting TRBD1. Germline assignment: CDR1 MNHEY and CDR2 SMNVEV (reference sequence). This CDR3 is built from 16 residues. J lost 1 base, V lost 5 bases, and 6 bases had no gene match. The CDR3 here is CASSPRGQGSNQPQHF. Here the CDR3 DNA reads TGTGCCAGCAGTCCCCGGGGACAGGGAAGCAATCAGCCCCAGCATTTT.

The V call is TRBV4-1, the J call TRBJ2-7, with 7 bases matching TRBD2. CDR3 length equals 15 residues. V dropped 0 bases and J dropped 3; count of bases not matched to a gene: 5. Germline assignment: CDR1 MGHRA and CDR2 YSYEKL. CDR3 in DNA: TGCGCCAGCAGCCAAGACAGGGAGGGGTACTACGAGCAGTACTTC. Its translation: CASSQDREGYYEQYF.

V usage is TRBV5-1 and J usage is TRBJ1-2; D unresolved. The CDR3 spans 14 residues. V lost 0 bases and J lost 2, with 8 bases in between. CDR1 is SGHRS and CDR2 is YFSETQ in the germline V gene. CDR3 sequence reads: CASSLGQENYGYTF. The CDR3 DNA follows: TGCGCCAGCAGCTTGGGACAAGAAAACTATGGCTACACCTTC.

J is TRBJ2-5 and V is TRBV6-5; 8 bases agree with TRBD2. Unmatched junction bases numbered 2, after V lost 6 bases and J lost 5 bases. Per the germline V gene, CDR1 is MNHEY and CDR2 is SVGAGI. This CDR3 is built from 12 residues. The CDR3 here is CASRRGEETQYF. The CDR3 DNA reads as TGTGCCAGCAGGCGGGGGGAGGAGACCCAGTACTTC.

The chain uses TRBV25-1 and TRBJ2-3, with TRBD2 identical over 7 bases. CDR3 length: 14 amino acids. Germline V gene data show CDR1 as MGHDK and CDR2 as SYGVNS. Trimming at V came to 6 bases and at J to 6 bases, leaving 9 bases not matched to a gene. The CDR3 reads CASSKRGWWDTQYF. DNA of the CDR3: TGTGCCAGCAGCAAGCGGGGTTGGTGGGATACGCAGTATTTT.

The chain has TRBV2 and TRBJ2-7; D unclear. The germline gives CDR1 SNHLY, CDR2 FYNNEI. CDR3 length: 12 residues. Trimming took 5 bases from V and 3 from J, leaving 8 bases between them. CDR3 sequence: CASSPRIYEQYF. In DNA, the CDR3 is TGTGCCAGCAGTCCGAGGATCTACGAGCAGTACTTC.

In nucleotides, the CDR3 is TGTGCCACCAGTGATTATACAACTCCAGGGGGCAATCAGCCCCAGCATTTT. Translating gives CATSDYTTPGGNQPQHF. This chain connects TRBV24-1 to TRBJ1-5; tentatively, D is TRBD1 (6 bases). From germline, CDR1 is KGHDR and CDR2 SFDVKD. V lost 2 bases, J lost 2 bases, and 15 bases lay in between. CDR3 size: 17 residues.

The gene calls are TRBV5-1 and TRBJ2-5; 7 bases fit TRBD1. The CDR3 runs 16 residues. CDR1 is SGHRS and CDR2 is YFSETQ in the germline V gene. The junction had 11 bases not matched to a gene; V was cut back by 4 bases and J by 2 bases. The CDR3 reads CASSPTGFPSQETQYF. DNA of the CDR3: TGCGCCAGCAGCCCGACAGGGTTCCCCTCACAAGAGACCCAGTACTTC. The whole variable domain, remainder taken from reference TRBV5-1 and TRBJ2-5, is KAGVTQTPRYLIKTRGQQVTLSCSPISGHRSVSWYQQTPGQGLQFLFEYFSETQRNKGNFPGRFSGRQFSNSRSEMNVSTLELGDSALYLCASSPTGFPSQETQYFGPGTRLLVL.

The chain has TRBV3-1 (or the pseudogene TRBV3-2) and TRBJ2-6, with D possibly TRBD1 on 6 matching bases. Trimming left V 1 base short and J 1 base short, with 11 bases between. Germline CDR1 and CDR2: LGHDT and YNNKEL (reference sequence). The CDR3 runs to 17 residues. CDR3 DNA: TGTGCCAGCAGCCAAGCCACAGGGTTTTCTGGGGCCAACGTCCTGACTTTC. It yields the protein CASSQATGFSGANVLTF.

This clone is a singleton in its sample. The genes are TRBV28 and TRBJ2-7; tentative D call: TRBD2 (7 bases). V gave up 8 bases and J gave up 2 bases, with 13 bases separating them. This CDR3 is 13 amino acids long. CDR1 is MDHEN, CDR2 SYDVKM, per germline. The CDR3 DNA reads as TGTGCCAGCTCCGGGGGGCGCCCCTACGAGCAGTACTTC. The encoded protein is CASSGGRPYEQYF.

CDR3 loop: CASSLRQGGSPLHF. Here the CDR3 DNA reads TGCGCCAGCAGCTTGCGGCAGGGGGGTTCACCCCTCCACTTT. The rearrangement links TRBV5-1 to TRBJ1-6; 7 bases line up with TRBD1. J was trimmed by 9 bases and V by 1 base; bases with no gene match: 4. Germline CDR1 is SGHRS and CDR2 is YFSETQ. This CDR3 comprises 14 residues. Looking up the rest from reference TRBV5-1 and TRBJ1-6 gives the full variable domain: KAGVTQTPRYLIKTRGQQVTLSCSPISGHRSVSWYQQTPGQGLQFLFEYFSETQRNKGNFPGRFSGRQFSNSRSEMNVSTLELGDSALYLCASSLRQGGSPLHFGNGTRLTVT.

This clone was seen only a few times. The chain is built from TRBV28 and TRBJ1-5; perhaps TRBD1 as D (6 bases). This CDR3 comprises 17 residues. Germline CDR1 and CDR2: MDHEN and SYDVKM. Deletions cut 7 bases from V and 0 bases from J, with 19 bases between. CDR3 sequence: CASIGGAGGTSNQPQHF. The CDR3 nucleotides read TGTGCCAGCATAGGGGGAGCGGGGGGAACTAGCAATCAGCCCCAGCATTTT.

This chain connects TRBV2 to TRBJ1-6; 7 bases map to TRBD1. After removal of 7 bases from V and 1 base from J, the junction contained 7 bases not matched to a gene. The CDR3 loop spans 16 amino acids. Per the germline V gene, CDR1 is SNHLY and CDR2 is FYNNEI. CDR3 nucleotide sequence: TGTGCCAGCACTAGGACAGGAACGTCCTATAATTCACCCCTCCACTTT. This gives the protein CASTRTGTSYNSPLHF.

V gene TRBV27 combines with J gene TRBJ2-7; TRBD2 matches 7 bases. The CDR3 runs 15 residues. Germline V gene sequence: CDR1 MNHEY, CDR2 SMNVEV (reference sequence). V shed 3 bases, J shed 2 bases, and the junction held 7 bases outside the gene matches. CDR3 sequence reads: CASSLVPGGTYEQYF. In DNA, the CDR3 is TGTGCCAGCAGTTTGGTCCCCGGGGGGACCTACGAGCAGTACTTC.

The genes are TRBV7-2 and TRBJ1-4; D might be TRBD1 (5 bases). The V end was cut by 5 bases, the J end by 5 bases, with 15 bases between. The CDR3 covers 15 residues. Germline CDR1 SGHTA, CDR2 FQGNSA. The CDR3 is CASSRGGVGNEKLFF. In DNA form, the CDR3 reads TGTGCCAGCAGCCGGGGGGGAGTCGGGAATGAAAAACTGTTTTTT.

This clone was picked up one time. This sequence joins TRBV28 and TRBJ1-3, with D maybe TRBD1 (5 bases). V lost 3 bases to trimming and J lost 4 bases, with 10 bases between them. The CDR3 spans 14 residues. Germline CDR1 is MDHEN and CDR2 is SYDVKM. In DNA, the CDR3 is TGTGCCAGCAGTTTTCGGGGGTCGGGAAACACCATATATTTT. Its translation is CASSFRGSGNTIYF.

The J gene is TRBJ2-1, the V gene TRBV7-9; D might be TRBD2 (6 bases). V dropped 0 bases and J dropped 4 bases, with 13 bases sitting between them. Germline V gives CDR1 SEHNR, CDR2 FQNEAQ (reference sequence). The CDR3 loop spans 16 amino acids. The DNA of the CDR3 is TGTGCCAGCAGCTTAGCCGGGAGTCCGGGGTACAATGAGCAGTTCTTC. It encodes CASSLAGSPGYNEQFF.

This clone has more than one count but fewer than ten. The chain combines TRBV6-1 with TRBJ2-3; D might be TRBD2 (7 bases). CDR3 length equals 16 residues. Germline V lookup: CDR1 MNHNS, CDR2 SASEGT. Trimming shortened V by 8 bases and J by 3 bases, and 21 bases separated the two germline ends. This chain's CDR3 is CASGGSGGRFTDTQYF. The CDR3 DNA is TGTGCCAGCGGTGGCTCGGGGGGCCGATTTACAGATACGCAGTATTTT.

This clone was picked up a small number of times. In DNA form, the CDR3 reads TGTGCCAGCAGCTTGAAAGGGGCCTACGAGCAGTACTTC. Its protein is CASSLKGAYEQYF. V gene TRBV5-4 combines with J gene TRBJ2-7; D may be TRBD1 (5 bases). V lost 1 base and J lost 2, with 7 bases in between. CDR1 is SGHNT and CDR2 is YYREEE in the germline V gene (reference sequence). The length of the CDR3 is 13 residues.

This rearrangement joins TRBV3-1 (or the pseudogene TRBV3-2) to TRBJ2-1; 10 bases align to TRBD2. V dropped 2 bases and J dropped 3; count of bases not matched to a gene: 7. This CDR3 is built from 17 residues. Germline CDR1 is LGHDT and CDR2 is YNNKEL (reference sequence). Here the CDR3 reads CASSQLRRTSGYNEQFF. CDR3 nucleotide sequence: TGTGCCAGCAGCCAACTCAGAAGGACTAGCGGCTACAATGAGCAGTTCTTC.

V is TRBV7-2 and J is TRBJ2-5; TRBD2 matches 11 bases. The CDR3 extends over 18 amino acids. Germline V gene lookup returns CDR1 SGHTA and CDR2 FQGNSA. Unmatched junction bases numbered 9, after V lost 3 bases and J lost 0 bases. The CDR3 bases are TGTGCCAGCAGCTTCTACAGGACTAGCGGGCCATACCAAGAGACCCAGTACTTC. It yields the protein CASSFYRTSGPYQETQYF.

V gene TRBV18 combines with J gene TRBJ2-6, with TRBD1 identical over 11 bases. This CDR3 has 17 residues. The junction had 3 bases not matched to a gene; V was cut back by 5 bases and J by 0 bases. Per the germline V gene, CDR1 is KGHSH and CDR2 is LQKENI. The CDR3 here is CASSMGQGDSGANVLTF. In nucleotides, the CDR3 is TGTGCCAGCTCAATGGGACAGGGGGACTCTGGGGCCAACGTCCTGACTTTC.

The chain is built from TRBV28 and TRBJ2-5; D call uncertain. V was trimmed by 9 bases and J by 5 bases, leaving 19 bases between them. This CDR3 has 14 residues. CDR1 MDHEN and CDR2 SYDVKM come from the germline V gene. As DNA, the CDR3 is TGTGCCAGTCAAATCGGGTCCGCCGGCGAGACCCAGTACTTC. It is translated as CASQIGSAGETQYF.

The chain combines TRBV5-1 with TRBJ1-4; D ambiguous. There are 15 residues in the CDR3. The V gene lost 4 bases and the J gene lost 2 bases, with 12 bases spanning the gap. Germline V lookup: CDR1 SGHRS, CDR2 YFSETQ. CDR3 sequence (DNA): TGCGCCAGCAGCCTTGGCGGGTTGACTAATGAAAAACTGTTTTTT. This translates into CASSLGGLTNEKLFF.

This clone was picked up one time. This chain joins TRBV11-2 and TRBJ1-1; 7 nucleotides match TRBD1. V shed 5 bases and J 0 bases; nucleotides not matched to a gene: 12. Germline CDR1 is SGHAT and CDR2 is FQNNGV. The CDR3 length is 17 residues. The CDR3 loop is CASSGGWTTGMNTEAFF. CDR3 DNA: TGTGCCAGCAGCGGCGGCTGGACGACAGGGATGAACACTGAAGCTTTCTTT.

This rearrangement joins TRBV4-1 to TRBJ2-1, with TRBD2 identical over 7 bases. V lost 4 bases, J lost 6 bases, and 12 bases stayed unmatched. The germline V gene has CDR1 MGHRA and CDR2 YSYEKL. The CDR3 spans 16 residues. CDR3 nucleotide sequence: TGCGCCAGCAGCCCCTCCTCGGAGCGGGGCGGCAATGAGCAGTTCTTC. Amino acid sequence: CASSPSSERGGNEQFF.

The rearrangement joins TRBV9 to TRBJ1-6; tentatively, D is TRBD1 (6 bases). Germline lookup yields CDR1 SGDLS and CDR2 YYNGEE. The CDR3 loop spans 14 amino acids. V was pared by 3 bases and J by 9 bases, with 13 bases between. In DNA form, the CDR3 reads TGTGCCAGCAGCGAAAAGGGGGGGGGTTCACCCCTCCACTTT. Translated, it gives CASSEKGGGSPLHF.